The sequence of this T cell receptor beta chain was determined in a study of shared clonotypes between healthy human individuals. Produced via immunoSEQ multiplex PCR; TCRdb's table is partial and in-frame only. The table records approximately 1,500,000 clones, 96% of them present only once. Per the germline V gene, CDR1 is SEHNR and CDR2 is FQNEAQ (reference sequence). The V and J ends lost 1 base and 2 bases, in that order; junction bases with no gene match: 5. This CDR3 contains 15 residues. This receptor was obtained from a man between 25 and 39 years old in good health. This sequence joins TRBV7-9 and TRBJ2-7; 7 positions match TRBD1. The sample was naive CD4+ T cells sorted from blood. Documented subset: CD45RA+ positively selected. In DNA, the CDR3 is TGTGCCAGCAGCTTAGGTGGGACAGCGGCCTACGAGCAGTACTTC. Translating gives CASSLGGTAAYEQYF.